The clone carrying this T cell receptor (beta chain) was recorded once. The antigen is undetermined. ViraFEST assay sequencing came after antigen-specific CD4+ T cells were expanded with viral peptide pools. Cultured cells yielded isolated CD4+ T cells after approximately nine days. Participants were vaccinated with two doses of either the BNT162b2 or mRNA-1273 vaccine. With 4 bases clipped from V and 6 bases from J, the junction kept 14 bases outside the gene matches. In germline, CDR1 is SGHRS, CDR2 YFSETQ. The CDR3 loop spans 19 amino acids. This table comes from immunoSEQ multiplex PCR, and its TCRdb copy is limited to in-frame clones, with some not included. The sample yields roughly 56,000 clones, roughly 73% seen once. This specimen comes from a study of vaccination effects on CD4 cells after COVID-19.

Sample: CD4+ T cells from PBMCs cultured with HCoV-229E spike peptides, taken after COVID-19 vaccination. This TCR was recovered from a human donor who received a COVID-19 vaccine. V gene TRBV5-1 combines with J gene TRBJ2-3, with 16 bases matching TRBD2. Here the CDR3 reads CASSTIPGTSGGARDTQYF. CDR3 in DNA: TGCGCCAGCAGCACCATTCCCGGGACTAGCGGGGGGGCCCGGGATACGCAGTATTTT. The entire variable domain, with the rest obtained from reference TRBV5-1 and TRBJ2-3, is as follows: KAGVTQTPRYLIKTRGQQVTLSCSPISGHRSVSWYQQTPGQGLQFLFEYFSETQRNKGNFPGRFSGRQFSNSRSEMNVSTLELGDSALYLCASSTIPGTSGGARDTQYFGPGTRLTVL.